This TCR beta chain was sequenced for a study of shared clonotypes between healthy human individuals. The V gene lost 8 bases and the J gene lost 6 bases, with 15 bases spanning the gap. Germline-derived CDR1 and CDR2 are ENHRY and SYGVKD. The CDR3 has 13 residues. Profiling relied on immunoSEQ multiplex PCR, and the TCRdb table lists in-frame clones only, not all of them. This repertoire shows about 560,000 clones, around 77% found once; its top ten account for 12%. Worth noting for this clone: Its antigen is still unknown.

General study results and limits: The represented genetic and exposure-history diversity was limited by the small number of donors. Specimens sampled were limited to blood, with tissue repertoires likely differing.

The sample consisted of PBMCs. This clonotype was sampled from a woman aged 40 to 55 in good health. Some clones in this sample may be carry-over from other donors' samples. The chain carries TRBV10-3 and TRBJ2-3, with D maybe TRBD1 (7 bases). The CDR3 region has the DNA TGTGCCATCGGCGGGACAGTTTTCGATACGCAGTATTTT. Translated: CAIGGTVFDTQYF.